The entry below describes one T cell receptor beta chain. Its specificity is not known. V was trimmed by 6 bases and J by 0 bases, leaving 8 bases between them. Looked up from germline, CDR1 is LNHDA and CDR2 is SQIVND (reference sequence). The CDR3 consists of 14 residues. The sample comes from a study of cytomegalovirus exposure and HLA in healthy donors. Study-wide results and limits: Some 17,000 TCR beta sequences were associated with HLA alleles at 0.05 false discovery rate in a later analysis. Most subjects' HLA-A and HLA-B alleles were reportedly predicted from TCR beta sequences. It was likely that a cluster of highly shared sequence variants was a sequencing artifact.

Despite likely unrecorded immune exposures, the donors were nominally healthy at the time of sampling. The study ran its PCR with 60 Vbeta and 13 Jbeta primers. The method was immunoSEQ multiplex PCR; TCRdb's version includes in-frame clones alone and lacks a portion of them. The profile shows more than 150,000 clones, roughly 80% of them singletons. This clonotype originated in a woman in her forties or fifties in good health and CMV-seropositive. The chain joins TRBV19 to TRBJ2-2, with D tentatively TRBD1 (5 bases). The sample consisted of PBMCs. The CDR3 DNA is TGTGCCAGTAGGACAGAGCCGAACACCGGGGAGCTGTTTTTT. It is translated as CASRTEPNTGELFF.